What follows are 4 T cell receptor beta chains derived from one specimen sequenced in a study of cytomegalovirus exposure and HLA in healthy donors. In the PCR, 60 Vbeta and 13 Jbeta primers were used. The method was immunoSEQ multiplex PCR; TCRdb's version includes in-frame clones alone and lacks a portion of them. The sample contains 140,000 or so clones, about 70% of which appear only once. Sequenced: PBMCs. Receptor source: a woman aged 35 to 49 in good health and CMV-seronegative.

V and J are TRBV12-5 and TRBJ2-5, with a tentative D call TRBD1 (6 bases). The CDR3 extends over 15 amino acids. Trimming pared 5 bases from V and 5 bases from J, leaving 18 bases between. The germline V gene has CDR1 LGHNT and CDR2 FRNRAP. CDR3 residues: CASGTHREILETQYF. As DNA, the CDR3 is TGTGCTAGTGGTACCCACAGGGAGATCTTGGAGACCCAGTACTTC.

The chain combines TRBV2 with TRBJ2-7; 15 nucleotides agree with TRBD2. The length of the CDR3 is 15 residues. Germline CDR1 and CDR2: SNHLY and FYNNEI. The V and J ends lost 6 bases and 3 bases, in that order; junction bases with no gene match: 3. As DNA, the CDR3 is TGTGCCAGCAGGGAGGGACTAGCGGGGGGCTACGAGCAGTACTTC. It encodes CASREGLAGGYEQYF.

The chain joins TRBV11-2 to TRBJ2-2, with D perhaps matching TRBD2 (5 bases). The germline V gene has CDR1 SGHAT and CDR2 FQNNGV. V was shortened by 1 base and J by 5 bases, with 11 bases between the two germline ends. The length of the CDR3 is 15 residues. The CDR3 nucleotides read TGTGCCAGCAGCTTAGGGCTAGCTGAGACCGGGGAGCTGTTTTTT. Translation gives CASSLGLAETGELFF.

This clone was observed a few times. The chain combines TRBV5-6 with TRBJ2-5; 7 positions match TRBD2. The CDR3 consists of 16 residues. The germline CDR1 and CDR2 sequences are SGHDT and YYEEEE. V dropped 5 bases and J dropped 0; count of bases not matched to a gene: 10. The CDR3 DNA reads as TGTGCCAGCAGATTACTGAGGGAGGGGTACCAAGAGACCCAGTACTTC. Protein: CASRLLREGYQETQYF.